Presented here are 9 T cell receptor beta chains from one specimen sequenced in a study of cytomegalovirus exposure and HLA in healthy donors. PCR amplification relied on 60 Vbeta primers (plus 13 Jbeta primers). The table came from immunoSEQ multiplex PCR; TCRdb's copy has only in-frame clones and leaves some out. The sample has about 98,000 clones; around two thirds are singletons. The specimen was PBMCs. All receptors derive from a male donor in good health and CMV-seronegative.

This rearrangement joins TRBV5-1 to TRBJ1-1, with 10 bases that match TRBD1. The CDR3 has 15 amino acids. The germline CDR1 and CDR2 sequences are SGHRS and YFSETQ. J lost 4 bases, V lost 1 base, and 4 bases had no gene match. The CDR3 nucleotides read TGCGCCAGCAGCTTGAGGGACAGGGGAACCACTGAAGCTTTCTTT. As protein: CASSLRDRGTTEAFF.

This clone has just a few counts. The rearrangement uses TRBV28 and TRBJ2-2, with 13 nucleotides matching TRBD2. The CDR3 totals 19 residues. Looked up from germline, CDR1 is MDHEN and CDR2 is SYDVKM. The J segment lost 6 bases and the V segment lost 6 bases, leaving 16 bases of the junction unmatched. CDR3 residues: CASSPRTSGSWSLAGELFF. CDR3 coding DNA: TGTGCCAGCAGCCCCAGGACTAGCGGGAGTTGGTCCCTTGCCGGGGAGCTGTTTTTT.

The V call is TRBV7-3, the J call TRBJ2-3, with 10 bases lining up with TRBD2. The CDR3 contains 14 residues. V lost 5 bases and J lost 4; bases outside the gene matches: 3. CDR1 and CDR2 (germline): SGHTA, FQGTGA. The CDR3 is CASSPLAGADTQYF. The CDR3 DNA is TGTGCCAGCAGCCCCCTAGCGGGAGCAGATACGCAGTATTTT.

A few counts support this clone. The CDR3 loop reads CAISEALAGGFNEQFF. CDR3 in DNA: TGTGCCATCAGTGAAGCCTTAGCGGGAGGTTTTAATGAGCAGTTCTTC. The chain uses TRBV10-3 and TRBJ2-1; 10 bases map to TRBD2. Per germline, CDR1 ENHRY and CDR2 SYGVKD. The CDR3 loop spans 16 amino acids. V gave up 3 bases and J gave up 7 bases; unmatched junction bases: 9.

The chain joins TRBV15 to TRBJ2-2; no firm D call. There are 13 residues in the CDR3. Trimming left V 3 bases short and J 3 bases short, with 5 bases between. Germline lookup yields CDR1 LNHNV and CDR2 YYDKDF (reference sequence). The CDR3 here is CATSSIDTGELFF. CDR3 in DNA: TGTGCCACCAGCAGTATTGACACCGGGGAGCTGTTTTTT.

This clone was picked up one time. The rearrangement joins TRBV10-3 to TRBJ2-7; no reliable D call. The CDR3 length is 12 residues. CDR1 and CDR2 (germline): ENHRY, SYGVKD. V was pared by 0 bases and J by 8 bases, with 8 bases between. CDR3 in amino acids: CAISESRKKQYF. In DNA form, the CDR3 reads TGTGCCATCAGTGAGTCCCGTAAAAAGCAGTACTTC.

V is TRBV5-1 and J is TRBJ2-7, with D possibly TRBD1 on 5 matching bases. V shed 3 bases and J shed 6 bases, with 19 bases lying between them. Germline values: CDR1 SGHRS, CDR2 YFSETQ. The CDR3 extends over 15 amino acids. CDR3 residues: CASSWMDSGIGEQYF. The CDR3 coding sequence is TGCGCCAGCAGCTGGATGGATTCAGGGATCGGCGAGCAGTACTTC.

The rearrangement links TRBV7-6 to TRBJ1-4; D is unresolved. The CDR3 contains 14 residues. The V end was cut by 5 bases, the J end by 11 bases, with 18 bases between. Germline loops: CDR1 SGHVS, CDR2 FNYEAQ. The CDR3 nucleotides are TGTGCCAGCAGCCAAGGACCGGGGATGATCAAACTGTTTTTT. Protein sequence: CASSQGPGMIKLFF.

The chain recombines TRBV9 with TRBJ1-4, with D maybe TRBD1 (5 bases). Trimming took off 1 base at V and 0 bases at J, with 19 bases between the two ends. CDR1 and CDR2 (germline): SGDLS, YYNGEE. This CDR3 comprises 19 residues. The CDR3 here is CASSVLDTIQPATNEKLFF. The CDR3 DNA reads TGTGCCAGCAGCGTATTGGACACAATACAGCCTGCAACTAATGAAAAACTGTTTTTT.